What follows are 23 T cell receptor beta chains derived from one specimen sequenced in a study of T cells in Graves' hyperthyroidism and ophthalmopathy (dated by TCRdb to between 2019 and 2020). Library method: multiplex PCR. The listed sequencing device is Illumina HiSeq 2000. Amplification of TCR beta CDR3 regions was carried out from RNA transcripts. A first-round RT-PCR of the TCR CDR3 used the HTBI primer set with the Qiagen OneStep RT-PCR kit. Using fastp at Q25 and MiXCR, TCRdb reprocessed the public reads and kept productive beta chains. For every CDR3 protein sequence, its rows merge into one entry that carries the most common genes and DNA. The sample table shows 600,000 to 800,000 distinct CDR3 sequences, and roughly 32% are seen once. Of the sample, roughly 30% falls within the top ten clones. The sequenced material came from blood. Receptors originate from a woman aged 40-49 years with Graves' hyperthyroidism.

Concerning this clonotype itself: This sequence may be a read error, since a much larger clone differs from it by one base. CDR3 protein: CASSFLTGTQYF. In nucleotides, the CDR3 is TGTGCCAGCAGCTTTCTAACCGGGACCCAGTACTTC. The rearrangement joins TRBV7-9 to TRBJ2-5; the D is unclear. The CDR3 contains 12 residues. Trimming took 3 bases from V and 7 from J, leaving 9 bases between them. Germline loops: CDR1 SEHNR, CDR2 FQNEAQ (reference sequence).

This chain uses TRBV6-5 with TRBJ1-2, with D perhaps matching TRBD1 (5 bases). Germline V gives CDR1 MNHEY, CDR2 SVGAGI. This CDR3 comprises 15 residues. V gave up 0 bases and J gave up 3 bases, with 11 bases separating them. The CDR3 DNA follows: TGTGCCAGCAGTTACTCGTCGGGGGGGGACTATGGCTACACCTTC. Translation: CASSYSSGGDYGYTF.

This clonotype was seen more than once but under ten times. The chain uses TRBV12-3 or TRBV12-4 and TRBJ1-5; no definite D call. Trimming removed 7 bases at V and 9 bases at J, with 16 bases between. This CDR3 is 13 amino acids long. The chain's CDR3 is CASTPGVGWPQHF. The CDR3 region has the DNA TGTGCCAGCACCCCCGGCGTGGGCTGGCCCCAGCATTTT.

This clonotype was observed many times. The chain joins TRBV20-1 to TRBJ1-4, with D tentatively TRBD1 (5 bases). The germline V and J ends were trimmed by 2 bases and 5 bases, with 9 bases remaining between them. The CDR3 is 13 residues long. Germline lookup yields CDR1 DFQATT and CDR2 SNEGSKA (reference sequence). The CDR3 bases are TGCAGTGCTAGAACCAGGGAGAATGAAAAACTGTTTTTT. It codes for CSARTRENEKLFF.

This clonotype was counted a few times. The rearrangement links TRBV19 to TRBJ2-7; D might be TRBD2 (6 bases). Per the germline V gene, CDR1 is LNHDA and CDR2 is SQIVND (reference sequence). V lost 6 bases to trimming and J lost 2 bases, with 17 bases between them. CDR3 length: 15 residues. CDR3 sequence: CASRGGNAFAYEQYF. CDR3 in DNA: TGTGCCAGTAGAGGCGGGAATGCATTCGCCTACGAGCAGTACTTC.

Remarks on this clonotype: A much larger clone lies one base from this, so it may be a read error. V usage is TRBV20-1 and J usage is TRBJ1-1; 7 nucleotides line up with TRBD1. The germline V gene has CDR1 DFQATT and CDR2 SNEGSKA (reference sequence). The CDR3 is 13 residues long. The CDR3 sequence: CSAPRQGGTEALF. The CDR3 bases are TGCAGTGCGCCACGACAGGGTGGCACTGAAGCTCTCTTT.

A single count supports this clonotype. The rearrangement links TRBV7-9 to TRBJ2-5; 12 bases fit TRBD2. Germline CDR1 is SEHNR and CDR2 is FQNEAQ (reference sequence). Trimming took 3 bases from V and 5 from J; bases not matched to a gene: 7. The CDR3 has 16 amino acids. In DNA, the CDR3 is TGTGCCAGCAGCTTGAGACTAGCGGGGGTGCTGGAGACCCAGTACTTC. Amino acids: CASSLRLAGVLETQYF.

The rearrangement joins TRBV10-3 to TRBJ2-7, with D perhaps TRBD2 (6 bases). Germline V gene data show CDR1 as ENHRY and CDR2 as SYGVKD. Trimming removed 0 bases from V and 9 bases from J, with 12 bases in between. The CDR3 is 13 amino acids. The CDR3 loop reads CAISESNLGGQYF. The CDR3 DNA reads TGTGCCATCAGTGAGTCGAACCTCGGGGGGCAGTACTTC.

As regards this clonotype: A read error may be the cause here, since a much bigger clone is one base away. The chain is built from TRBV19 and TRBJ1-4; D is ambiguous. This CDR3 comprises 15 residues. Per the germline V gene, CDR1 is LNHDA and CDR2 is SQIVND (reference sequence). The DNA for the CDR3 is TGTGCCAGTAGTATTTCAACAGTCGCTAATGAAGAACTGTTTTTT. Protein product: CASSISTVANEELFF.

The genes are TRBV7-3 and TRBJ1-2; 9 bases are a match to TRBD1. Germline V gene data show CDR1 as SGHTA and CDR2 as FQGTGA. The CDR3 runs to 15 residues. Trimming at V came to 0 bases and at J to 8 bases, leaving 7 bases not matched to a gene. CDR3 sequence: CASSLTRDRVEGYTF. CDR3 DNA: TGTGCCAGCAGCTTAACCCGGGACAGGGTTGAAGGCTACACCTTC.

This CDR3 reads CASSQSDGELFF. DNA of the CDR3: TGCGCCAGCAGCCAATCTGACGGGGAGCTGTTTTTT. The chain couples TRBV4-1 to TRBJ2-2; D unclear. The germline gives CDR1 MGHRA, CDR2 YSYEKL. The CDR3 sequence is 12 residues long. V lost 2 bases and J 7 bases, leaving 5 bases between the germline ends.

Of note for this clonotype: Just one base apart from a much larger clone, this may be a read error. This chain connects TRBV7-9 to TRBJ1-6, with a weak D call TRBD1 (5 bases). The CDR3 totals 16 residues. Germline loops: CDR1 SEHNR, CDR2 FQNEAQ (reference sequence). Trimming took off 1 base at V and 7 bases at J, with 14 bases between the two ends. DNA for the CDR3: TGTGCCAGCAGCTTAGGGTCCGGGACCATAAATTCACCCCTCCACTTT. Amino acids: CASSLGSGTINSPLHF.

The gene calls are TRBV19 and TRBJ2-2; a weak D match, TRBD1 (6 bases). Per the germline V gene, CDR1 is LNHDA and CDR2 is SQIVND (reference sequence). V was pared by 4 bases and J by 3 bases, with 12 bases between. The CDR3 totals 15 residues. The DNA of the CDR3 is TGTGCCAGTAGTACCCAAGGACAGTACACCGGGGAGCTGTTTTTT. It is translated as CASSTQGQYTGELFF.

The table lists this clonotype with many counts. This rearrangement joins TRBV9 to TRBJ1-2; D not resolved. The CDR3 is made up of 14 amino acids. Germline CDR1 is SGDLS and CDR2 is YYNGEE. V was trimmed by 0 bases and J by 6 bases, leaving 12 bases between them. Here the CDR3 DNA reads TGTGCCAGCAGCGTAGCTGCGGAGTCGAATGGCTACACCTTC. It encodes CASSVAAESNGYTF.

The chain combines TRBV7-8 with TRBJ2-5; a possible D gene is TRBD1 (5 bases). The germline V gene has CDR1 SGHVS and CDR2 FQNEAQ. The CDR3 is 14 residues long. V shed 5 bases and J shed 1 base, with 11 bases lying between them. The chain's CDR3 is CASSERQPQETQYF. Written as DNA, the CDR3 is TGTGCCAGCAGCGAAAGACAGCCCCAAGAGACCCAGTACTTC.

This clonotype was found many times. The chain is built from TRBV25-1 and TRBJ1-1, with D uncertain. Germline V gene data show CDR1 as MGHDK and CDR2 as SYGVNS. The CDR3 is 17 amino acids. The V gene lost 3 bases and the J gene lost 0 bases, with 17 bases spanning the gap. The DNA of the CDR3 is TGTGCCAGCAGTGACCCATTGGCCGAGATAATGAACACTGAAGCTTTCTTT. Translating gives CASSDPLAEIMNTEAFF.

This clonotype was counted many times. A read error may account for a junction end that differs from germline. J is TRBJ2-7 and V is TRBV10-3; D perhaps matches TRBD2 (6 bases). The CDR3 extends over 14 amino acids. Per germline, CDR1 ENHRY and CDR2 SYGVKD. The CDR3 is CATSWASEGYEQYF. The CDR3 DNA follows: TGTGCCACCAGTTGGGCCTCGGAGGGATACGAGCAGTACTTC.

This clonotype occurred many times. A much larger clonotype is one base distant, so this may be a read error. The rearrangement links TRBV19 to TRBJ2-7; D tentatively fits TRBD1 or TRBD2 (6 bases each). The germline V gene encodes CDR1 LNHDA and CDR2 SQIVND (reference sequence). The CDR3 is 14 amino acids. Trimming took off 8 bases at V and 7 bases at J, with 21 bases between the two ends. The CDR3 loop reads CASEQGLFRNEQYF. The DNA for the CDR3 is TGTGCCAGTGAACAGGGACTGTTCAGGAATGAGCAGTACTTC. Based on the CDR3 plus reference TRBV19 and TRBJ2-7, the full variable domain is DGGITQSPKYLFRKEGQNVTLSCEQNLNHDAMYWYRQDPGQGLRLIYYSQIVNDFQKGDIAEGYSVSREKKESFPLTVTSAQKNPTAFYLCASEQGLFRNEQYFGPGTRLTVT.

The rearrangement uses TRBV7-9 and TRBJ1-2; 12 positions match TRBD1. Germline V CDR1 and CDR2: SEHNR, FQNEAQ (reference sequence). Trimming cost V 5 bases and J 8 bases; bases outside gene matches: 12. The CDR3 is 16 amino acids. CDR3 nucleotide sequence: TGTGCCAGCAGCCCGACGGGACAGGGGGCGCTCCGGGGCTACACCTTC. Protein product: CASSPTGQGALRGYTF.

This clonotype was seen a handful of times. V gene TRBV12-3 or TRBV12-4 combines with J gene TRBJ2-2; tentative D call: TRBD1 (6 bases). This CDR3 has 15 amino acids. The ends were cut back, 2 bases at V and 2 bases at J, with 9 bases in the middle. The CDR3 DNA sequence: TGTGCCAGCAGTTTAAGACAGGTCAACACCGGGGAGCTGTTTTTT. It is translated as CASSLRQVNTGELFF.

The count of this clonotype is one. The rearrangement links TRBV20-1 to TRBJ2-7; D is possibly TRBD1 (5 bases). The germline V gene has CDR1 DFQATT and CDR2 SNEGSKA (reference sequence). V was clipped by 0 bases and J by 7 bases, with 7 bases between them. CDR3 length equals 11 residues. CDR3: CSARDWTEQYF. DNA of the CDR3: TGCAGTGCTAGAGACTGGACAGAGCAGTACTTC.

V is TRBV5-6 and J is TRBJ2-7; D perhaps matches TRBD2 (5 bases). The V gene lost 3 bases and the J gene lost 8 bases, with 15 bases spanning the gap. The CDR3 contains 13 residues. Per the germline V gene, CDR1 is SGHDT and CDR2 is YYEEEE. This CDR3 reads CASSSYVLVQQYF. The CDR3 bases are TGTGCCAGCAGCTCGTACGTACTAGTTCAGCAGTACTTC.

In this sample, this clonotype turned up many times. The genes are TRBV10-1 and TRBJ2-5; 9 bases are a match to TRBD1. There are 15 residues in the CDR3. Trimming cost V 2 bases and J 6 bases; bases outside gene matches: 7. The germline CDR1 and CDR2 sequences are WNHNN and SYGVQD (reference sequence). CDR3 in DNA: TGCGCCAGCAGTGAGGATGGACAGGGGATTAAGACCCAGTACTTC. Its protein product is CASSEDGQGIKTQYF.